These 19 T cell receptor beta chains share one sample of origin, sequenced in a study of cytomegalovirus exposure and HLA in healthy donors. This PCR relied on a set of 60 Vbeta primers and 13 Jbeta primers. The repertoire was sequenced with immunoSEQ multiplex PCR; TCRdb's copy has only in-frame clones and lacks some. This sample has under 300,000 clones; roughly 70% occur once, and the top ten carry approximately 2.1%. Sequencing used PBMCs. The receptor source for this set is a female donor in good health and CMV-seronegative.

As DNA, the CDR3 is TGTGCCAGCAGTGAGGGACAGGGGCACACTGAAGCTTTCTTT. Amino acid sequence: CASSEGQGHTEAFF. The rearrangement joins TRBV6-1 to TRBJ1-1; 10 positions match TRBD1. The CDR3 extends over 14 amino acids. The ends lost 3 bases at V and 3 bases at J; junction bases unmatched: 1. CDR1 is MNHNS, CDR2 SASEGT, per germline.

This sequence joins TRBV28 and TRBJ2-2; weak D call: TRBD2 (7 bases). Trimming shortened V by 5 bases and J by 1 base, and 14 bases separated the two germline ends. In germline, CDR1 is MDHEN, CDR2 SYDVKM. The CDR3 covers 16 residues. CDR3 residues: CASSPLGGGNTGELFF. DNA of the CDR3: TGTGCCAGCAGTCCGCTGGGAGGGGGGAACACCGGGGAGCTGTTTTTT.

The rearrangement links TRBV6-1 to TRBJ2-1, with D uncertain. Trimming removed 0 bases at V and 8 bases at J, with 8 bases between. The CDR3 is made up of 13 amino acids. Germline CDR1 and CDR2: MNHNS and SASEGT. In DNA form, the CDR3 reads TGTGCCAGCAGTGAAGCGCCCGAGGATGAGCAGTTCTTC. This translates into CASSEAPEDEQFF.

This chain joins TRBV27 and TRBJ1-3, with TRBD1 identical over 7 bases. There are 15 residues in the CDR3. Germline V gene sequence: CDR1 MNHEY, CDR2 SMNVEV (reference sequence). The trim removed 9 bases at V and 0 bases at J, leaving 8 bases unmatched. DNA of the CDR3: TGTGCCAGGAATAGGACAGGATGCTCTGGAAACACCATATATTTT. Its protein is CARNRTGCSGNTIYF.

The genes are TRBV5-8 and TRBJ2-3, with 13 bases fitting TRBD2. The CDR3 runs 16 residues. V gave up 4 bases and J gave up 4 bases; unmatched junction bases: 6. Germline V CDR1 and CDR2: SGHTS, YDEGEE. The CDR3 bases are TGTGCCAGCAGCCCGGGACTAGCGGGGAGGGCAGATACGCAGTATTTT. This gives the protein CASSPGLAGRADTQYF.

The J gene is TRBJ1-2, the V gene TRBV15; D unclear. V was pared by 1 base and J by 7 bases, with 13 bases between. This CDR3 is built from 14 residues. The germline V gene encodes CDR1 LNHNV and CDR2 YYDKDF (reference sequence). The CDR3 is CATSRVRSAGGYTF. The CDR3 region has the DNA TGTGCCACCAGCAGAGTACGTTCCGCCGGTGGCTACACCTTC. Looking up the rest from reference TRBV15 and TRBJ1-2 gives the full variable domain: DAMVIQNPRYQVTQFGKPVTLSCSQTLNHNVMYWYQQKSSQAPKLLFHYYDKDFNNEADTPDNFQSRRPNTSFCFLDIRSPGLGDTAMYLCATSRVRSAGGYTFGSGTRLTVV.

V usage is TRBV30 and J usage is TRBJ2-1; 9 nucleotides match TRBD2. Germline CDR1 GTSNPN, CDR2 SVGIG (reference sequence). The CDR3 is made up of 13 amino acids. The junction had 10 bases not matched to a gene; V was cut back by 7 bases and J by 9 bases. The CDR3 region is CAFGLAGTGEQFF. In DNA, the CDR3 is TGTGCCTTCGGGCTAGCGGGAACGGGTGAGCAGTTCTTC.

The chain uses TRBV18 and TRBJ2-7; the match to TRBD1 covers 12 bases. V gave up 2 bases and J gave up 1 base; unmatched junction bases: 6. CDR3 length: 17 amino acids. Germline CDR1 and CDR2: KGHSH and LQKENI. The DNA of the CDR3 is TGTGCCAGCTCACCAGGGACAGGGGGCAGGAAGTCCTACGAGCAGTACTTC. The encoded protein is CASSPGTGGRKSYEQYF.

The chain uses TRBV15 and TRBJ2-3; possibly TRBD2 for D (6 bases). This CDR3 is 16 amino acids long. The germline V and J ends were trimmed by 2 bases and 6 bases, with 18 bases remaining between them. CDR1 and CDR2 from the germline V gene are LNHNV and YYDKDF (reference sequence). The CDR3 DNA reads TGTGCCACCAGCAGACCGGGACTCGGCCCCGGGGATACGCAGTATTTT. Translation gives CATSRPGLGPGDTQYF.

The chain is built from TRBV10-3 and TRBJ1-1, with D possibly matching TRBD1 (5 bases). The CDR3 covers 14 residues. The ends were cut back, 1 base at V and 4 bases at J, with 10 bases in the middle. Germline CDR1 and CDR2: ENHRY and SYGVKD. CDR3 bases: TGTGCCATCAGTGAGTTTGTAGGGGTCACTGAAGCTTTCTTT. Translated, it gives CAISEFVGVTEAFF.

The chain carries TRBV2 and TRBJ1-1, with 7 positions matching TRBD1. The ends lost 5 bases at V and 1 base at J; junction bases unmatched: 7. This CDR3 has 15 residues. CDR1 is SNHLY, CDR2 FYNNEI, per germline. CDR3 nucleotides: TGTGCCAGCAGTCCGACAGGGTTAGAGAACACTGAAGCTTTCTTT. Translating gives CASSPTGLENTEAFF.

The V gene is TRBV5-1, the J gene TRBJ1-1; 8 bases fit TRBD1. The germline V gene encodes CDR1 SGHRS and CDR2 YFSETQ. Unmatched junction bases numbered 6, after V lost 4 bases and J lost 1 base. The CDR3 covers 15 residues. The CDR3 is CASSRGTGENTEAFF. CDR3 DNA sequence: TGCGCCAGCAGCAGGGGGACAGGTGAGAACACTGAAGCTTTCTTT.

V and J are TRBV10-3 and TRBJ1-5, with D maybe TRBD1 (5 bases). Looked up from germline, CDR1 is ENHRY and CDR2 is SYGVKD. Deletions cut 3 bases from V and 3 bases from J, with 15 bases between. This CDR3 spans 16 amino acids. CDR3: CAISELRIGANQPQHF. The CDR3 DNA sequence: TGTGCCATCAGTGAACTACGAATAGGGGCCAATCAGCCCCAGCATTTT.

This chain links TRBV5-4 with TRBJ1-4, with TRBD1 as a possible D gene (5 bases). CDR3 length: 17 residues. Per the germline V gene, CDR1 is SGHNT and CDR2 is YYREEE (reference sequence). V lost 2 bases to trimming and J lost 0 bases, with 14 bases between them. The CDR3 DNA sequence: TGTGCCAGCAGCTTCCACCTAAGACAGTCAACTAATGAAAAACTGTTTTTT. It encodes CASSFHLRQSTNEKLFF. Looking up the rest from reference TRBV5-4 and TRBJ1-4 gives the full variable domain: ETGVTQSPTHLIKTRGQQVTLRCSSQSGHNTVSWYQQALGQGPQFIFQYYREEENGRGNFPPRFSGLQFPNYSSELNVNALELDDSALYLCASSFHLRQSTNEKLFFGSGTQLSVL.

This chain uses TRBV11-3 with TRBJ2-7; TRBD1 is a possible D gene (6 bases). V dropped 1 base and J dropped 6 bases, with 13 bases sitting between them. CDR1 SGHNT and CDR2 YENEEA come from the germline V gene. CDR3 length equals 14 residues. The CDR3 DNA reads as TGTGCCAGCAGCTTAGGAGGGCAGGGGACCGAGCAGTACTTC. This codes for CASSLGGQGTEQYF.

The V gene is TRBV30, the J gene TRBJ1-6; D remains ambiguous. Trimming shortened V by 5 bases and J by 7 bases, and 24 bases separated the two germline ends. This CDR3 is 17 amino acids long. Germline CDR1 GTSNPN, CDR2 SVGIG (reference sequence). As DNA, the CDR3 is TGTGCCTGGTCGACTTCCTCGAGGGCGCTGCGGAATTCACCCCTCCACTTT. This codes for CAWSTSSRALRNSPLHF. Using reference TRBV30 and TRBJ1-6 for the parts outside the CDR3, the full variable domain is SQTIHQWPATLVQPVGSPLSLECTVEGTSNPNLYWYRQAAGRGLQLLFYSVGIGQISSEVPQNLSASRPQDRQFILSSKKLLLSDSGFYLCAWSTSSRALRNSPLHFGNGTRLTVT.

V gene TRBV28 combines with J gene TRBJ1-3; the match to TRBD1 covers 7 bases. The CDR3 runs to 16 residues. Losses at the gene ends were 4 bases for V and 7 bases for J; bases not matched to a gene: 13. The germline V gene has CDR1 MDHEN and CDR2 SYDVKM. Here the CDR3 DNA reads TGTGCCAGCAGTTCGACAGGGCTGGGAGAAAAGAACACCATATATTTT. Protein sequence: CASSSTGLGEKNTIYF.

This clone was detected a few times. The J gene is TRBJ1-1, the V gene TRBV20-1, with D maybe TRBD1 (6 bases). Trimming left V 6 bases short and J 8 bases short, with 13 bases between. The CDR3 totals 11 residues. Germline lookup yields CDR1 DFQATT and CDR2 SNEGSKA (reference sequence). CDR3 residues: CSATGQREAFF. The CDR3 nucleotides are TGCAGTGCGACAGGACAGAGGGAAGCTTTCTTT.

This chain uses TRBV7-9 with TRBJ2-3; 11 bases agree with TRBD2. V was pared by 3 bases and J by 5 bases, with 7 bases of the junction left unmatched. Germline values: CDR1 SEHNR, CDR2 FQNEAQ (reference sequence). The length of the CDR3 is 16 residues. The CDR3 region has the DNA TGTGCCAGCAGCTTTAGCGGGAGGGGGTTTGGAGATACGCAGTATTTT. Encoded protein: CASSFSGRGFGDTQYF. The complete variable domain, with remaining parts taken from reference TRBV7-9 and TRBJ2-3, reads DTGVSQNPRHKITKRGQNVTFRCDPISEHNRLYWYRQTLGQGPEFLTYFQNEAQLEKSRLLSDRFSAERPKGSFSTLEIQRTEQGDSAMYLCASSFSGRGFGDTQYFGPGTRLTVL.